The T cell receptor (beta chain) described here comes from a study of cytomegalovirus exposure and HLA in healthy donors. Amplification used 60 Vbeta primers and 13 Jbeta primers. Sequencing used immunoSEQ multiplex PCR; TCRdb keeps in-frame clones, though not all of them. Here the sample spans approximately 70,000 clones, around two thirds being singletons. Trimming stripped 2 bases from V and 0 bases from J, with 14 bases between. CDR3 length: 17 residues. Germline lookup yields CDR1 LGHNA and CDR2 YNFKEQ. Sequences were obtained from PBMCs. The chain has TRBV4-2 and TRBJ1-3; D uncertain. The origin of this receptor is a human donor in good health. As DNA, the CDR3 is TGTGCCAGCAGCCAACAAGGAGCACTGGTCTCTGGAAACACCATATATTTT. Amino acid sequence: CASSQQGALVSGNTIYF.